This TCR beta chain comes out of a study of cytomegalovirus exposure and HLA in healthy donors. Study observations and caveats: Cytomegalovirus association was listed for approximately 160 TCR beta chains. Most TCR beta V segments were productive about 87% or about 30% of the time in an earlier analysis. Some V segments, TRBV6-2 and TRBV6-3 among them, were indistinguishable and were therefore excluded.

Both 60 Vbeta primers and 13 Jbeta primers went into the PCR. Some clones are missing from TCRdb's copy, which holds only in-frame ones; the method was immunoSEQ multiplex PCR. The data contain roughly 90,000 clones, 75% to 80% of them seen just once; the ten biggest clones take up about 4.5%. Germline V gene data show CDR1 as SGHTA and CDR2 as FQGNSA. The CDR3 covers 15 residues. Points on this clone: The antigen is not known.

The sequencing sample was made of PBMCs. The chain links TRBV7-2 to TRBJ2-5; 13 bases are a match to TRBD2. Near its end, the DNA agrees better with TRBJ2-7, so the J call may be wrong. The clonotype was recovered from a woman between 35 and 50 years old in good health and CMV-seropositive. The CDR3 nucleotides read TGTGCCAGCAGCCGCCGACTAGCGGGAGGCCACGAGCAGTACTTC. Protein sequence: CASSRRLAGGHEQYF.